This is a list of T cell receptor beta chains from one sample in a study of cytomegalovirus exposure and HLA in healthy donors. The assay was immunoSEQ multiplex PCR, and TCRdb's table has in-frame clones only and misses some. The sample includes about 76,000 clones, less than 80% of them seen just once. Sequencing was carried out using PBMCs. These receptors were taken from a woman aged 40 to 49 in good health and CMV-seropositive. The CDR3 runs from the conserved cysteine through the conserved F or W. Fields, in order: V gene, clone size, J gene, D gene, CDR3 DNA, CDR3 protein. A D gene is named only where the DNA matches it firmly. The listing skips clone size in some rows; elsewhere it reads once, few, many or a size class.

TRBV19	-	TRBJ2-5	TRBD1	TGTGCCAGTAGGGACAGGGGAGGAGAGACCCAGTACTTC	CASRDRGGETQYF
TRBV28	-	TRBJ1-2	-	TGTGCCAGCAGTTTGTCTGACAGCTACTATGGCTACACCTTC	CASSLSDSYYGYTF
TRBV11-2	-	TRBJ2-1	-	TGTGCCAGCAGCTTAGGGACTACGAATGAGCAGTTCTTC	CASSLGTTNEQFF
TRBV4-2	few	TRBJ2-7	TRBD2	TGTGCCAGCAGCCAAGAAAGCGGGGGCCCTTACGAGCAGTACTTC	CASSQESGGPYEQYF
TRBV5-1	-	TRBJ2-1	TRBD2	TGCGCCAGCAGCCCAGCGGGGGGCGGATGGTACAATGAGCAGTTCTTC	CASSPAGGGWYNEQFF
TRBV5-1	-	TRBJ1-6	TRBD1	TGCGCCAGCAGGCAAAGCGCGGGACAGCTGAATTCACCCCTCCACTTT	CASRQSAGQLNSPLHF
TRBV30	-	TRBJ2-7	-	TGTGCCTGGAGTGTACCCCCAGTCCGATACGAGCAGTACTTC	CAWSVPPVRYEQYF
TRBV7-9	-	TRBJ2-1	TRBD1	TGTGCCAGCAGCCCCCGCAGGGGGCATCATAATGAGCAGTTCTTC	CASSPRRGHHNEQFF
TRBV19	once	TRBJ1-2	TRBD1	TGTGCCAGTAGTACAGGGGGCAACTATGGCTACACCTTC	CASSTGGNYGYTF
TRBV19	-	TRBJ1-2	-	TGTGCCAGTCGACAGGTGCTATACTATGGCTACACCTTC	CASRQVLYYGYTF
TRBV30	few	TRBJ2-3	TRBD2	TGTGCCTGGAGTGTAGGGCTAGCGGGGGACACAGATACGCAGTATTTT	CAWSVGLAGDTDTQYF
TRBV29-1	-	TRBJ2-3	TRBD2	TGCAGCGTTGCCAGCGGGGGGGGGCGGGATACGCAGTATTTT	CSVASGGGRDTQYF
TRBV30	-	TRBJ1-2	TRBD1	TGTGCCTGCCGCCGACAGGGTAGGGACTATGGCTACACCTTC	CACRRQGRDYGYTF
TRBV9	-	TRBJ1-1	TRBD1	TGTGCCAGCAGCGTCGACAGGGAAGTTTGGTACACTGAAGCTTTCTTT	CASSVDREVWYTEAFF
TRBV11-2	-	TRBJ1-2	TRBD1	TGTGCCAGCAGCATCTCGGGACAGCTTAACTATGGCTACACCTTC	CASSISGQLNYGYTF
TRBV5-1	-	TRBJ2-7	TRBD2	TGCGCCAGCAGCTCTTTCCGACTAGCGGGGGATGATGACGAGCAGTACTTC	CASSSFRLAGDDDEQYF
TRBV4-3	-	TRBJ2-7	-	TGCGCCAGCAGCCAAGATCAGGGCAGGGGAAACGAGCAGTACTTC	CASSQDQGRGNEQYF
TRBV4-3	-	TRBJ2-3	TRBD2	TGCGCCAGCAGCCAAGAATTCGGGACTAGCGGGGGGGCCAAGACAGATACGCAGTATTTT	CASSQEFGTSGGAKTDTQYF
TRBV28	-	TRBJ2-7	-	TGTGCCAGCAGTTCGCGCAGGGGAAACATCGAGCAGTACTTC	CASSSRRGNIEQYF
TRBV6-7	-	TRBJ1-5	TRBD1	TGTGCCAGCAGTTACCCGGGACAGGGGTGGGATAGTAATCAGCCCCAGCATTTT	CASSYPGQGWDSNQPQHF
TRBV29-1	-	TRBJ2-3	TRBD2	TGCAGCGGGGCAAAGGGACTAGCGGGGGGGCCGTCTTTGCCAGATACGCAGTATTTT	CSGAKGLAGGPSLPDTQYF
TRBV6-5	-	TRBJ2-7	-	TGTGCCAGCAGTTACTCGGAGGGCACCTACGAGCAGTACTTC	CASSYSEGTYEQYF
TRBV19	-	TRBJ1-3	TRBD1	TGTGCCAGTAGTACTGGGACAGGCTCTGGAAACACCATATATTTT	CASSTGTGSGNTIYF
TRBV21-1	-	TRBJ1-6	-	TGTGCCATCCATCCAGGGTCCTATAATTCACCCCTCCCCTTT	CAIHPGSYNSPLPF
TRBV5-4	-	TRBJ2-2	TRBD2	TGTGCCAGCAGCAACCCCTTAGCGGGGGGGCCTCACGGGGAGCTGTTTTTT	CASSNPLAGGPHGELFF
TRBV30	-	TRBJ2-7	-	TGTGCCTGGAGTTGGTCGTACGGAGCCTACGAGCAGTACTTC	CAWSWSYGAYEQYF
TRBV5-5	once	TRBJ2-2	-	TGTGCCAGCAGCCGGCAGGGTTCGGAGCTGTTTTTT	CASSRQGSELFF
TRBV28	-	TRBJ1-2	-	TGTGCCAGCAGTTTATCCCTAAACTATGGCTACACCTTC	CASSLSLNYGYTF
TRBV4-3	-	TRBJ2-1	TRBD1	TGCGCCAGCAGCCAAGAACGGACAGGGGGCCATGAGCAGTTCTTC	CASSQERTGGHEQFF
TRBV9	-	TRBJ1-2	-	TGTGCCAGCAGCGCCGAGGGGGAGGGGAGCTATGGCTACACCTTC	CASSAEGEGSYGYTF
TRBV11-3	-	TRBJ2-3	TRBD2	TGTGCCAGCAGCCTTACCTCGACTAGCGGGGGGGCAAATACGCAGTATTTT	CASSLTSTSGGANTQYF
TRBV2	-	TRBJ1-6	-	TGTGCCAGCAGCCCTATCCTAACTAGCTATAATTCACCCCTCCACTTT	CASSPILTSYNSPLHF
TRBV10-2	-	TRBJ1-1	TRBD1	TGCGCCAGCAGTGTGCCGGGACAGGTCCTGAACACTGAAGCTTTCTTT	CASSVPGQVLNTEAFF
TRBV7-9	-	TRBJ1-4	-	TGTGCCAGCAGCTTTTCGGCAGAAGGAGCTAATGAAAAACTGTTTTTT	CASSFSAEGANEKLFF
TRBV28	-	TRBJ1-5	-	TGTGCCAGCAGTTTAGAGGGACATTACAGCAATCAGCCCCAGCATTTT	CASSLEGHYSNQPQHF
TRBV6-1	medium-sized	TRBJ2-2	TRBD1	TGTGCCAGCAGTAACAGGGGCCCGGGGGAGCTGTTTTTT	CASSNRGPGELFF
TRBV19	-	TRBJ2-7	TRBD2	TGTGCCACCTCAGCGGGGGGATACGAGCAGTACTTC	CATSAGGYEQYF
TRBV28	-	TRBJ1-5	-	TGTGCCAGCAGTTTACTCGGGGATAGCAATCAGCCCCAGCATTTT	CASSLLGDSNQPQHF
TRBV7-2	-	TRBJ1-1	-	TGTGCCAGCAGATCTCGGGGGGGTAATACTGAAGCTTCCTTT	CASRSRGGNTEASF
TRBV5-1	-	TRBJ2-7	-	TGCGCCAGCAGCCTCCAATACCACAGCTCCTACGAGCAGTACTTC	CASSLQYHSSYEQYF
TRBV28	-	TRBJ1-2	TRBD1	TGTGCCAGCAACCGGGGACAGAGTTCCTATGGCTACACCTTC	CASNRGQSSYGYTF
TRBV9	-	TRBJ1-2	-	TGTGCCAGCAGCGTAAGCCCGAACTATGGCTACACCTTC	CASSVSPNYGYTF
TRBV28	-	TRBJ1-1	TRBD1	TGTGCCAGCAGAGGGTGGGACACAGGGGGAACTGAAGCTTTCTTT	CASRGWDTGGTEAFF
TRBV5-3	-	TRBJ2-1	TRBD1	TGTGCCAGAAGGAAACTACTGGGACAGGATTATTACAATGAGCAGTTCTTC	CARRKLLGQDYYNEQFF
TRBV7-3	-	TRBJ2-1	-	TGTGCCAGCAGCTTAATGGCCAGGGGCAACAACAATGAGCAGTTCTTC	CASSLMARGNNNEQFF
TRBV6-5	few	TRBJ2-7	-	TGTGCCAGCAGTTATGACCTGAGGAACGAGCAGTACTTC	CASSYDLRNEQYF
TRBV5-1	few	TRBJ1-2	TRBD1	TGCGCCAGCAGCTTGCAGTCAGGGGGGAACTATGGCTACACCTTC	CASSLQSGGNYGYTF